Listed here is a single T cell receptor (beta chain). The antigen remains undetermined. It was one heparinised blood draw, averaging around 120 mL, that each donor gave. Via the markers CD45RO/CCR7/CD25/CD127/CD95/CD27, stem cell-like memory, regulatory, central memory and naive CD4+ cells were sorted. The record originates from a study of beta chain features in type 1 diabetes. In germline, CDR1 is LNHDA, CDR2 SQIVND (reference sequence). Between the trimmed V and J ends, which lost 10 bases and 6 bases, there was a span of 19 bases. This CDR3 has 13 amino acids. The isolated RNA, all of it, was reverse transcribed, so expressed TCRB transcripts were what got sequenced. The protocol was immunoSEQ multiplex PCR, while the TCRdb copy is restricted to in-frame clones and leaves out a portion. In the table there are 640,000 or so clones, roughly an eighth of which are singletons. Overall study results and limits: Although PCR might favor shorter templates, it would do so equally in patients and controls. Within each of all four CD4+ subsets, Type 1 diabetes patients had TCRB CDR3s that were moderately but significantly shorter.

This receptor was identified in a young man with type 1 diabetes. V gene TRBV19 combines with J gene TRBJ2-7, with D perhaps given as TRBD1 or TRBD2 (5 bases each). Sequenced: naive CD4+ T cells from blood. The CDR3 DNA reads TGTGCCACTTCACCCTTCCGGGGCGGCGAGCAGTACTTC. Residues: CATSPFRGGEQYF.